The next 5 T cell receptor beta chains were all read from a single sample in a study of cytomegalovirus exposure and HLA in healthy donors. Primers: 60 Vbeta forward and 13 Jbeta reverse. Generated by immunoSEQ multiplex PCR, the TCRdb table keeps only in-frame clones and is missing some. The data show fewer than 200,000 clones, about 85% seen once. The specimen sequenced was PBMCs. The source is a young man in good health and CMV-seropositive.

This clone was seen more than once but under ten times. One end of the junction varies from germline; a read error may be responsible. The chain is built from TRBV4-1 and TRBJ1-4, with D perhaps TRBD1 (5 bases). The V gene's germline CDR1 is MGHRA and CDR2 YSYEKL. The CDR3 contains 11 residues. CDR3 region: CASSQKQEWVF. The CDR3 DNA is TGCGCCAGCAGCCAGAAACAGGAGTGGGTTTTT.

The rearrangement links TRBV2 to TRBJ1-2; 10 nucleotides match TRBD1. From germline, CDR1 is SNHLY and CDR2 FYNNEI. The CDR3 is 14 residues long. Trimming at V came to 6 bases and at J to 2 bases, leaving 3 bases not matched to a gene. CDR3 in DNA: TGTGCCAGCAGCAGACAGGGGGCGAACTATGGCTACACCTTC. It yields the protein CASSRQGANYGYTF. The variable domain in full, completed from reference TRBV2 and TRBJ1-2, reads EPEVTQTPSHQVTQMGQEVILRCVPISNHLYFYWYRQILGQKVEFLVSFYNNEISEKSEIFDDQFSVERPDGSNFTLKIRSTKLEDSAMYFCASSRQGANYGYTFGSGTRLTVV.

Concerning this clone itself: Other nucleotide sequences in the sample specify the same CDR3. The chain recombines TRBV9 with TRBJ2-1, with TRBD2 as a possible D gene (6 bases). Germline V gene sequence: CDR1 SGDLS, CDR2 YYNGEE. V lost 0 bases and J lost 3, with 10 bases in between. The CDR3 runs to 15 residues. Here the CDR3 reads CASSVGGSGYNEQFF. CDR3 DNA sequence: TGTGCCAGCAGCGTAGGGGGTAGCGGCTACAATGAGCAGTTCTTC.

The rearrangement links TRBV4-3 to TRBJ2-2; tentative D call: TRBD2 (5 bases). Trimming shortened V by 1 base and J by 7 bases, and 13 bases separated the two germline ends. The CDR3 has 15 residues. Germline V gives CDR1 LGHNA, CDR2 YSLEER. The CDR3 region is CASSQVGLGSGELFF. CDR3 nucleotide sequence: TGCGCCAGCAGCCAAGTCGGTCTAGGGAGCGGGGAGCTGTTTTTT.

The chain is built from TRBV5-1 and TRBJ1-5; TRBD1 matches at 7 bases. The CDR3 consists of 14 residues. The germline V gene encodes CDR1 SGHRS and CDR2 YFSETQ. After removal of 1 base from V and 8 bases from J, the junction contained 6 bases not matched to a gene. The CDR3 here is CASSLRGGGEPQHF. The CDR3 DNA follows: TGCGCCAGCAGCTTGAGAGGGGGCGGCGAGCCCCAGCATTTT.